This T cell receptor (beta chain) was sequenced in a study of blood T cell repertoires in COVID-19. About the research overall: Sites in the United States, Italy and Spain provided acute and convalescent COVID-19 samples. In each case, the material was cDNA or gDNA derived from T cells, B-cell-depleted T cells, or PBMCs.

Authors' methods: Amplification from reference gene primers served as the basis for estimated nucleated cell counts. Clones were read by immunoSEQ multiplex PCR, and TCRdb kept only the in-frame ones, dropping some. The DNA gave D and trimming, while V, J and clone size come from that table. The data hold roughly 200,000 clones, with around 86% observed a single time. Sequencing was done on a sample of peripheral blood. The TCR was taken from a woman younger than 45 with active or convalescent COVID-19.

The DNA of the CDR3 is TGCAGCGTTGAAAGGAGAGACTATGGCTACACCTTC. Its protein is CSVERRDYGYTF. The J gene is TRBJ1-2, the V gene TRBV29-1; no firm D call. The V gene lost 2 bases and the J gene lost 3 bases, with 7 bases spanning the gap. Per germline, CDR1 SQVTM and CDR2 ANQGSEA. This CDR3 region has 12 residues.